This record looks at one T cell receptor beta chain sequence and its context. Its target is unknown. This sample is drawn from a study of OX40 agonist ivuxolimab in advanced cancers. About the research overall: The study treated patients with ivuxolimab, an agonistic anti-OX40 (CD134) antibody. General study points: Blood T cells, both CD4+ and CD8+, expanded clonally by week 6 at 0.1 to 3.0 mg/kg. On average, a greater number of expanded clones characterised CD8+ T cells relative to CD4+.

The assay was immunoSEQ multiplex PCR, and TCRdb's table has in-frame clones only and misses some. The data show tens of thousands of clones, 85% seen once. Losses at the gene ends were 3 bases for V and 2 bases for J; bases not matched to a gene: 2. This CDR3 is 14 amino acids long. The germline gives CDR1 ENHRY, CDR2 SYGVKD. This clonotype was sampled from an adult with an advanced solid tumor such as melanoma, head and neck, liver or kidney cancer. This chain connects TRBV10-3 to TRBJ2-3, with 7 bases identical to TRBD2. The starting material was CD4+ or CD8+ T cells sorted from blood, obtained in a trial of the OX40 agonist ivuxolimab. This CDR3 is CAISELAYTDTQYF. CDR3 DNA sequence: TGTGCCATCAGTGAACTAGCGTACACAGATACGCAGTATTTT.